The rows below give T cell receptor beta chains drawn from one sample of a study of shared clonotypes between healthy human individuals. Data came from immunoSEQ multiplex PCR; TCRdb stores just in-frame clones and leaves some out. The table lists over 2,000,000 clones, roughly 95% of them singletons. Sequencing used naive CD8+ T cells from PBMCs. Receptor source: a man in his late teens or twenties in good health. Some clones in this sample may be carry-over from other donors' samples. Both conserved end residues are part of each CDR3. A D gene is named only where the DNA matches it firmly. Some rows have no size entry. The others give once, few or many, or a class for an expanded clone.

d_call,clone_size,j_call,v_call,cdr3_length,cdr3_aa,cdr3_nt
TRBD2,NA,TRBJ2-7,TRBV28,15,CASSHKLGTTYEQYF,TGTGCCAGCAGTCATAAACTGGGGACTACCTACGAGCAGTACTTC
TRBD2,NA,TRBJ2-5,TRBV4-1,14,CASSRLAGAETQYF,TGCGCCAGCAGCCGACTAGCGGGAGCAGAGACCCAGTACTTC
NA,NA,TRBJ1-4,TRBV6-1,15,CASSEWELTNEKLFF,TGTGCCAGCAGTGAATGGGAGCTAACTAATGAAAAACTGTTTTTT
NA,NA,TRBJ2-7,TRBV14,15,CASSQGQGGSYEQYF,TGTGCCAGCAGCCAAGGGCAGGGGGGGTCCTACGAGCAGTACTTC
NA,NA,TRBJ1-4,TRBV7-9,14,CASSVLSQPEKLFF,TGTGCCAGCAGCGTGCTCTCACAGCCTGAAAAACTGTTTTTT
NA,NA,TRBJ1-1,TRBV10-2,14,CASSGTGWRAEAFF,TGCGCCAGCAGTGGAACAGGGTGGAGGGCTGAAGCTTTCTTT
TRBD2,NA,TRBJ2-1,TRBV29-1,20,CSVDGMIGPISGRTYNEQFF,TGCAGCGTTGATGGTATGATAGGACCAATAAGCGGGAGGACCTACAATGAGCAGTTCTTC
NA,NA,TRBJ2-3,TRBV7-9,12,CASSLGGRTQYF,TGTGCCAGCAGCTTAGGGGGTCGTACGCAGTATTTT
NA,NA,TRBJ1-1,TRBV27,14,CASSRGQSDTEAFF,TGTGCCAGCAGCCGAGGACAGAGCGACACTGAAGCTTTCTTT
NA,NA,TRBJ2-5,TRBV30,14,CAWSVRGSMETQYF,TGTGCCTGGAGTGTACGGGGTTCCATGGAGACCCAGTACTTC
NA,NA,TRBJ2-1,TRBV7-2,17,CASSFKARLDRYNEQFF,TGTGCCAGCAGCTTCAAGGCCCGACTCGATCGGTACAATGAGCAGTTCTTC
TRBD1,NA,TRBJ2-5,TRBV7-9,16,CASTVLGQGAVETQYF,TGTGCCAGCACCGTACTGGGACAGGGGGCGGTTGAGACCCAGTACTTC
NA,NA,TRBJ2-1,TRBV7-2,16,CASRLPGARSENEQFF,TGTGCCAGCAGACTTCCAGGGGCCCGCTCGGAAAATGAGCAGTTCTTC
NA,NA,TRBJ2-4,TRBV13,15,CASSLAGSAKNIQYF,TGTGCCAGCAGCTTAGCCGGGTCGGCCAAAAACATTCAGTACTTC
NA,NA,TRBJ1-1,TRBV4-3,16,CASSQVWGASDTEAFF,TGCGCCAGCAGCCAAGTCTGGGGGGCTTCGGACACTGAAGCTTTCTTT
TRBD1,few,TRBJ2-7,TRBV5-1,15,CASSKGQGVPNEQYF,TGCGCCAGCAGCAAAGGACAGGGGGTTCCCAACGAGCAGTACTTC
NA,NA,TRBJ2-1,TRBV27,16,CASSPTLGGGYNEQFF,TGTGCCAGCAGTCCCACGTTAGGGGGAGGGTACAATGAGCAGTTCTTC